The source of this TCR beta chain is a study of blood T cell dynamics during melanoma immunotherapy. Study in general: Patients with metastatic melanoma got pembrolizumab or nivolumab-ipilimumab as first-line care.

Time point given: week 3, after first cycle of checkpoint inhibitor. At 12 weeks after first infusion, RECIST 1.1 defined response for most patients. No patient had earlier systemic cancer treatment, concurrent immunosuppressants, or another active cancer. A fixed DNA input of 350 ng was used per bulk PBMC sample. Sequenced by immunoSEQ multiplex PCR; TCRdb stores in-frame clones only, minus some. The sample includes more than 9,000 clones, more than 75% seen only once; the top ten take 6% to 8%. Germline V gives CDR1 LGHNA, CDR2 YSLEER. Trimming removed 2 bases from V and 8 bases from J, with 19 bases in between. This CDR3 contains 16 residues.

Specimen: blood, collected from a patient treated with checkpoint blockade. The clonotype originates from a human donor with melanoma. The chain has TRBV4-3 and TRBJ2-1; TRBD1 might be the D (6 bases). CDR3 region: CASSQSSRGSGDEQFF. Here the CDR3 DNA reads TGCGCCAGCAGCCAATCCTCCAGGGGATCCGGGGATGAGCAGTTCTTC.